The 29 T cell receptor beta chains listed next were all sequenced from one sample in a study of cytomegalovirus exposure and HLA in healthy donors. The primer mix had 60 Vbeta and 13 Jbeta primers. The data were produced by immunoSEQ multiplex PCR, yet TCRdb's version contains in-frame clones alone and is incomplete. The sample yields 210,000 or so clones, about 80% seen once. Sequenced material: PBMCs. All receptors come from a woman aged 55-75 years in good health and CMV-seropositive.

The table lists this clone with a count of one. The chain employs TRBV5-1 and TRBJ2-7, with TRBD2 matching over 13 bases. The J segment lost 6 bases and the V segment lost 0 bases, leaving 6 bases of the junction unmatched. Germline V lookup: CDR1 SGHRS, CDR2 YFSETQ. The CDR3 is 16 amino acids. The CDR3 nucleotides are TGCGCCAGCAGCTTGGCCACTAGCGGGGGGGCGATCGAGCAGTACTTC. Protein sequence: CASSLATSGGAIEQYF. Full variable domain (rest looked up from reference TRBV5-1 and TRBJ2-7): KAGVTQTPRYLIKTRGQQVTLSCSPISGHRSVSWYQQTPGQGLQFLFEYFSETQRNKGNFPGRFSGRQFSNSRSEMNVSTLELGDSALYLCASSLATSGGAIEQYFGPGTRLTVT.

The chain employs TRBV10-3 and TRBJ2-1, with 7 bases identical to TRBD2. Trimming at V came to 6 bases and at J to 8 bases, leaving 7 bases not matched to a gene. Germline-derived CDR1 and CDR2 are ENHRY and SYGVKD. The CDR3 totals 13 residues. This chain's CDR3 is CAIRRTRFDEQFF. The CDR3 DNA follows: TGTGCCATCAGGAGGACTAGGTTTGATGAGCAGTTCTTC.

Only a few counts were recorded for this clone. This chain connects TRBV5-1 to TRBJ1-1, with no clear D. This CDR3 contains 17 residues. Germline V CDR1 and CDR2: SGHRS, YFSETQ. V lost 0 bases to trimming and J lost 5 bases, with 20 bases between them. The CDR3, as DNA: TGCGCCAGCAGCTTGGGGGTTGGGAGAGGCGTAAGAACTGAAGCTTTCTTT. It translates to CASSLGVGRGVRTEAFF.

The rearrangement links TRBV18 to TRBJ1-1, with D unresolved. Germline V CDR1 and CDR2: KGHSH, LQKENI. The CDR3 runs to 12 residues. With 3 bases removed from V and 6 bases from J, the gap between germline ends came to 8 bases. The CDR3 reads CASSPNTAEAFF. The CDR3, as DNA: TGTGCCAGCTCACCGAATACGGCTGAAGCTTTCTTT.

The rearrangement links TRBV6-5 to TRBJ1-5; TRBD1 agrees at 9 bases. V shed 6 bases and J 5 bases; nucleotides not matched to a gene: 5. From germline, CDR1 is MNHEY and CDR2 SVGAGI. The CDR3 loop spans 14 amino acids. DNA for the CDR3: TGTGCCAGCAGCTCCGACAGGGGGTATCAGCCCCAGCATTTT. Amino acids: CASSSDRGYQPQHF.

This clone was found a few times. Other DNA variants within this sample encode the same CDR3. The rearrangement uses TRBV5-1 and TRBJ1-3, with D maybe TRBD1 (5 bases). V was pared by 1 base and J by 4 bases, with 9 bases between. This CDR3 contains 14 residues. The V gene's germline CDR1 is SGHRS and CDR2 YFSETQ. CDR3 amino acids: CASSLQGSGNTIYF. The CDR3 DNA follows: TGCGCCAGCAGCTTGCAGGGTTCGGGAAACACCATATATTTT. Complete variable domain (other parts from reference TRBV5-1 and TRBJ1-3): KAGVTQTPRYLIKTRGQQVTLSCSPISGHRSVSWYQQTPGQGLQFLFEYFSETQRNKGNFPGRFSGRQFSNSRSEMNVSTLELGDSALYLCASSLQGSGNTIYFGEGSWLTVV.

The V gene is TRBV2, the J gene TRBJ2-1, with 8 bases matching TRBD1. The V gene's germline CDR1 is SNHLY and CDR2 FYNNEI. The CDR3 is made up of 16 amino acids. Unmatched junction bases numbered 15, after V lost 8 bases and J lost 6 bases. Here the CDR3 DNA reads TGTGCCAGCCGCCGATCCGCGGACAGGGAGCGCAATGAGCAGTTCTTC. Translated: CASRRSADRERNEQFF.

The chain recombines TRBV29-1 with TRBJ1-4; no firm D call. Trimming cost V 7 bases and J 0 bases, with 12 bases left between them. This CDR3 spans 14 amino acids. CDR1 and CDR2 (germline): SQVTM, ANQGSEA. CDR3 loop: CSAAGTATNEKLFF. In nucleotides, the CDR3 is TGCAGCGCGGCCGGAACAGCAACTAATGAAAAACTGTTTTTT.

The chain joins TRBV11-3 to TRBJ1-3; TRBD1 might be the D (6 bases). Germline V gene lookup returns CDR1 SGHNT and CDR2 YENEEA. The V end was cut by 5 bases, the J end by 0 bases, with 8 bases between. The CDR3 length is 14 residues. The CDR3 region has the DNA TGTGCCAGCAGCAGAGGGGGCTCTGGAAACACCATATATTTT. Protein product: CASSRGGSGNTIYF.

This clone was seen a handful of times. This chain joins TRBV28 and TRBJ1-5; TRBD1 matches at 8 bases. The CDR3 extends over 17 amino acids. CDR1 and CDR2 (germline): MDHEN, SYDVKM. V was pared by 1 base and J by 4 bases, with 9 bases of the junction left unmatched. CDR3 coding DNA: TGTGCCAGCAGTTTATTTTCAGGGGGCCTATCAAATCAGCCCCAGCATTTT. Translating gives CASSLFSGGLSNQPQHF.

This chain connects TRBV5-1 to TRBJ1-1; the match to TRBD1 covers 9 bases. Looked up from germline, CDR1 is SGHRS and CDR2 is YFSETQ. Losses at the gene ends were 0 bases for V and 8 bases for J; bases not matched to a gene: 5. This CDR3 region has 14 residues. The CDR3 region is CASSLAPGQGEAFF. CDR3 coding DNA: TGCGCCAGCAGCTTGGCCCCGGGACAGGGCGAAGCTTTCTTT. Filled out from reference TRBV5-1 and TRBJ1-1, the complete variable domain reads KAGVTQTPRYLIKTRGQQVTLSCSPISGHRSVSWYQQTPGQGLQFLFEYFSETQRNKGNFPGRFSGRQFSNSRSEMNVSTLELGDSALYLCASSLAPGQGEAFFGQGTRLTVV.

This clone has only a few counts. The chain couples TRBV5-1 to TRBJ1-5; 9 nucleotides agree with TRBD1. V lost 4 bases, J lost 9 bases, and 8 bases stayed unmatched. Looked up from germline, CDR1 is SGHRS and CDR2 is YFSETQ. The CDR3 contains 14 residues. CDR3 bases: TGCGCCAGCAGCACTGGACAGGGGATCACGCCCCAGCATTTT. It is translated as CASSTGQGITPQHF.

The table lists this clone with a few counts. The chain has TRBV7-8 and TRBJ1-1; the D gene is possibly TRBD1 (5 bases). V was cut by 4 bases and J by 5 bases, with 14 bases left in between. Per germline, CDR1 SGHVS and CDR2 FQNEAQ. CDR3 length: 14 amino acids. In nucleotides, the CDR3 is TGTGCCAGCAGCTCCTCTCCAGGGTTTACTGAAGCTTTCTTT. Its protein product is CASSSSPGFTEAFF.

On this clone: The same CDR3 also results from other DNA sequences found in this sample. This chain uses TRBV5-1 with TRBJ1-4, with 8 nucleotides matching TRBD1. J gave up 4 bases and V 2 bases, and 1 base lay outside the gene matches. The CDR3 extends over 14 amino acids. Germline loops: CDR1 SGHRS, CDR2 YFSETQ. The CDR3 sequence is CASSLGQGNEKLFF. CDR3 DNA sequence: TGCGCCAGCAGCTTAGGACAGGGTAATGAAAAACTGTTTTTT.

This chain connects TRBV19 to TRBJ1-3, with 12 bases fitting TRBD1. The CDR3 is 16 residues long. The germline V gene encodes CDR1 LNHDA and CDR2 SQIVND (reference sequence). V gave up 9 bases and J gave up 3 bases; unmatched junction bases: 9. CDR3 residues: CASAGQGALYGNTIYF. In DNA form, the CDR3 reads TGTGCCAGCGCGGGACAGGGGGCTTTGTATGGAAACACCATATATTTT.

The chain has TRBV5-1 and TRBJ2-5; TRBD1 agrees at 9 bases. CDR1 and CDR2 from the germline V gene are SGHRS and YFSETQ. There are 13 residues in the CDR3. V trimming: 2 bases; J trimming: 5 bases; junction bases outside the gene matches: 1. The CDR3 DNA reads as TGCGCCAGCAGCTTCGGACAGGGGGAGACCCAGTACTTC. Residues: CASSFGQGETQYF.

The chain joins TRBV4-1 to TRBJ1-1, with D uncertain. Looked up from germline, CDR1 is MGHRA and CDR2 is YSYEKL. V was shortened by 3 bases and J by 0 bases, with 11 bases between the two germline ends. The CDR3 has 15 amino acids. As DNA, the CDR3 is TGCGCCAGCAGCCACAACAGAGATGTGAACACTGAAGCTTTCTTT. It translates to CASSHNRDVNTEAFF.

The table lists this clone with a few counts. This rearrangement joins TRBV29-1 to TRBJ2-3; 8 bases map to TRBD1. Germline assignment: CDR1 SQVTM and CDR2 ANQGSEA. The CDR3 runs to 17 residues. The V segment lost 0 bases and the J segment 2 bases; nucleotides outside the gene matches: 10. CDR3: CSVEDQGRGRLTDTQYF. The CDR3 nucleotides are TGCAGCGTTGAAGATCAGGGCAGGGGGCGCCTCACAGATACGCAGTATTTT.

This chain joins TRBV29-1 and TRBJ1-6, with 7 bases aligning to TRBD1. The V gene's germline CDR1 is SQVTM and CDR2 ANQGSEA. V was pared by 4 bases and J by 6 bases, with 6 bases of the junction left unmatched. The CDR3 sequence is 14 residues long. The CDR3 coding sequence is TGCAGCGTTGGAACAGGGGCGCGTAATTCACCCCTCCACTTT. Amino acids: CSVGTGARNSPLHF. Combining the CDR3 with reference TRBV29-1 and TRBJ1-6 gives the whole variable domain SAVISQKPSRDICQRGTSLTIQCQVDSQVTMMFWYRQQPGQSLTLIATANQGSEATYESGFVIDKFPISRPNLTFSTLTVSNMSPEDSSIYLCSVGTGARNSPLHFGNGTRLTVT.

The CDR3 sequence is CASSLGPVQTQETQYF. In DNA form, the CDR3 reads TGTGCCAGCAGTTTGGGGCCTGTTCAGACCCAAGAGACCCAGTACTTC. The chain combines TRBV6-6 with TRBJ2-5, with TRBD1 as a possible D gene (5 bases). V gave up 4 bases and J gave up 1 base, with 16 bases separating them. CDR1 is MNHNY and CDR2 is SVGAGI in the germline V gene (reference sequence). The CDR3 spans 16 residues.

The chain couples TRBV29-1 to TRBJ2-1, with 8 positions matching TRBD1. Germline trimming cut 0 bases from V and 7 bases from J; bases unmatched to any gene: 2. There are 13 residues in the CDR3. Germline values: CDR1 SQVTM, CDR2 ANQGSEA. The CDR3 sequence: CSVEDRGLNEQFF. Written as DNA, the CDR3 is TGCAGCGTTGAAGACAGGGGGCTTAATGAGCAGTTCTTC.

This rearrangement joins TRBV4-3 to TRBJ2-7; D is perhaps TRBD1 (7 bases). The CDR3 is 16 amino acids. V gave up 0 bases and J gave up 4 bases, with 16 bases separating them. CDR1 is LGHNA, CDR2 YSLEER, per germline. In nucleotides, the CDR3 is TGCGCCAGCAGCCAAGACGTGCAGGGGGGCTCTTACGAGCAGTACTTC. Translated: CASSQDVQGGSYEQYF.

Here the CDR3 DNA reads TGTGCCAGCAGTGGGGACAGGGGCGGTGGTAGAAACATTCAGTACTTC. Its protein product is CASSGDRGGGRNIQYF. V and J are TRBV27 and TRBJ2-4, with 10 nucleotides matching TRBD1. The CDR3 extends over 16 amino acids. The germline V gene encodes CDR1 MNHEY and CDR2 SMNVEV (reference sequence). Trimming at V came to 5 bases and at J to 6 bases, leaving 10 bases not matched to a gene.

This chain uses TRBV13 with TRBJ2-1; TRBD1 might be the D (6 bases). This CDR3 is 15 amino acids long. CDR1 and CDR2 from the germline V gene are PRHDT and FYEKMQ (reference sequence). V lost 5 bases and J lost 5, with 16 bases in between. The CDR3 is CASSTGHLGNNEQFF. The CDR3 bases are TGTGCCAGCAGCACGGGACACCTTGGTAACAATGAGCAGTTCTTC.

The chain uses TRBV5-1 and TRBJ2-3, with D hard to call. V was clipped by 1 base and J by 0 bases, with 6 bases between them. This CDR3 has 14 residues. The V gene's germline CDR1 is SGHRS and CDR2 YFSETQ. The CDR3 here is CASSLPSSTDTQYF. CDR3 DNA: TGCGCCAGCAGCTTGCCGTCTAGCACAGATACGCAGTATTTT.

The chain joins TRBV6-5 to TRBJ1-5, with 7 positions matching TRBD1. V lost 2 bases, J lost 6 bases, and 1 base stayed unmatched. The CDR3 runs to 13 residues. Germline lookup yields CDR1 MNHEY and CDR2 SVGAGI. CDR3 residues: CASSYDRVQPQHF. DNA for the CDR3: TGTGCCAGCAGTTACGACAGGGTTCAGCCCCAGCATTTT.

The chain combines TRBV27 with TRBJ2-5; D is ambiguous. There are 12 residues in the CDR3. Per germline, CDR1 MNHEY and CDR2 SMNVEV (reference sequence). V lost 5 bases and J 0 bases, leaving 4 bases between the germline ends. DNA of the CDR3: TGTGCCAGCAGTCCGTACCAAGAGACCCAGTACTTC. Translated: CASSPYQETQYF.

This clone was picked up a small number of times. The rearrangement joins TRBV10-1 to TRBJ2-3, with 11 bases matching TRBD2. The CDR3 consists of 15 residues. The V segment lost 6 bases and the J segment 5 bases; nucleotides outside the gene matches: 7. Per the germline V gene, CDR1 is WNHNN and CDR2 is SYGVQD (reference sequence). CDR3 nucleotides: TGCGCCAGCAGCGCCACGACTAGCGGGGTAGATACGCAGTATTTT. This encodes CASSATTSGVDTQYF.

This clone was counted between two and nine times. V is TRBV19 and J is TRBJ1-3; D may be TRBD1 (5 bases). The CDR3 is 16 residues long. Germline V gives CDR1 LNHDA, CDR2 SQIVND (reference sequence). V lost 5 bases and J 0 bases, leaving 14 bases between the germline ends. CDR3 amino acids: CASSATGMSSGNTIYF. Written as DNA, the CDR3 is TGTGCCAGTAGTGCAACAGGCATGAGCTCTGGAAACACCATATATTTT.